The 14 T cell receptor beta chains listed next were all sequenced from one sample in a study of blood T cell repertoires in COVID-19. Generated by immunoSEQ multiplex PCR, the TCRdb table keeps only in-frame clones and is missing some. The sample holds roughly 80,000 clones; 80% to 85% are singletons and the top ten take around 3.3%. Sequenced: peripheral blood. The receptors shown here come from a man aged 45-65 years with acute or convalescent COVID-19.

This clone was picked up a small number of times. The rearrangement joins TRBV12-3 or TRBV12-4 to TRBJ1-2; 9 bases map to TRBD1. V lost 8 bases to trimming and J lost 6 bases; unmatched junction nucleotides: 7. The CDR3 covers 13 residues. CDR3: CASVTGGLNGYTF. CDR3 bases: TGTGCCAGCGTAACAGGGGGCCTGAATGGCTACACCTTC.

The chain is built from TRBV7-6 and TRBJ1-1; tentatively, D is TRBD1 (5 bases). V was shortened by 7 bases and J by 3 bases, with 12 bases between the two germline ends. The CDR3 consists of 13 residues. Germline values: CDR1 SGHVS, CDR2 FNYEAQ. This CDR3 reads CASILPRDTEAFF. CDR3 sequence (DNA): TGTGCCAGCATCCTTCCCAGGGACACTGAAGCTTTCTTT.

The CDR3 DNA sequence: TGTGCCAGCAGCTTAGGGCGGGGCGCTGAAGCTTTCTTT. Its translation: CASSLGRGAEAFF. This sequence joins TRBV7-9 and TRBJ1-1, with a weak D call TRBD1 (5 bases). This CDR3 contains 13 residues. Between the trimmed V and J ends, which lost 1 base and 6 bases, there was a span of 9 bases. Looked up from germline, CDR1 is SEHNR and CDR2 is FQNEAQ (reference sequence).

This clone has a single count. This chain uses TRBV7-9 with TRBJ1-2; 7 nucleotides line up with TRBD1. V lost 3 bases to trimming and J lost 0 bases; unmatched junction nucleotides: 7. CDR1 is SEHNR, CDR2 FQNEAQ, per germline (reference sequence). CDR3 size: 16 residues. CDR3 in amino acids: CASSFLGTETNYGYTF. The CDR3 DNA reads as TGTGCCAGCAGCTTCTTAGGGACAGAGACTAACTATGGCTACACCTTC.

The chain couples TRBV7-2 to TRBJ2-3; tentatively, D is TRBD1 (5 bases). This CDR3 contains 16 residues. The V end lost 2 bases, the J end lost 0 bases, and 12 bases lay between the germline ends. CDR1 and CDR2 (germline): SGHTA, FQGNSA. The CDR3 loop is CASSLSSGASTDTQYF. DNA of the CDR3: TGTGCCAGCAGCTTAAGCTCTGGGGCGAGCACAGATACGCAGTATTTT. The full variable domain, with the rest looked up from reference TRBV7-2 and TRBJ2-3, is GAGVSQSPSNKVTEKGKDVELRCDPISGHTALYWYRQSLGQGLEFLIYFQGNSAPDKSGLPSDRFSAERTGGSVSTLTIQRTQQEDSAVYLCASSLSSGASTDTQYFGPGTRLTVL.

The gene calls are TRBV15 and TRBJ1-4; maybe TRBD1 (5 bases). The CDR3 runs to 14 residues. Per the germline V gene, CDR1 is LNHNV and CDR2 is YYDKDF (reference sequence). With 8 bases removed from V and 0 bases from J, the gap between germline ends came to 10 bases. CDR3 residues: CATVAGSTNEKLFF. The DNA for the CDR3 is TGTGCCACCGTGGCAGGGTCAACTAATGAAAAACTGTTTTTT.

This chain connects TRBV6-6 to TRBJ1-4; the match to TRBD1 covers 8 bases. Per germline, CDR1 MNHNY and CDR2 SVGAGI (reference sequence). This CDR3 contains 13 residues. J gave up 14 bases and V 2 bases, and 7 bases lay outside the gene matches. CDR3 sequence: CASSYGQGARLFF. The DNA for the CDR3 is TGTGCCAGCAGTTACGGGCAGGGGGCCAGGCTGTTTTTT.

The gene calls are TRBV30 and TRBJ1-5; 9 bases match TRBD1. The V gene end was trimmed by 4 bases and the J gene end by 7 bases; junction bases not matched to a gene: 8. The length of the CDR3 is 14 residues. Germline lookup yields CDR1 GTSNPN and CDR2 SVGIG (reference sequence). The CDR3 reads CAWTTGGAGQPQHF. CDR3 in DNA: TGTGCCTGGACCACAGGGGGCGCAGGGCAGCCCCAGCATTTT.

The chain joins TRBV5-4 to TRBJ2-3; 9 positions agree with TRBD2. This CDR3 is 18 amino acids long. The trim removed 4 bases at V and 4 bases at J, leaving 16 bases unmatched. The germline V gene encodes CDR1 SGHNT and CDR2 YYREEE (reference sequence). The CDR3 region is CASSPEVAGGRSADTQYF. DNA of the CDR3: TGTGCCAGCAGCCCGGAGGTGGCGGGGGGGCGTAGCGCAGATACGCAGTATTTT.

This clone appeared a few times. CDR3 in DNA: TGTGCCAGCAGCGCTCCGGCGGGGGCAGCCTACGAGCAGTACTTC. As protein: CASSAPAGAAYEQYF. V is TRBV18 and J is TRBJ2-7; D might be TRBD2 (7 bases). Germline V gene data show CDR1 as KGHSH and CDR2 as LQKENI. The CDR3 has 15 amino acids. V lost 8 bases, J lost 2 bases, and 19 bases lay in between.

The rearrangement joins TRBV4-1 to TRBJ2-1; a possible D gene is TRBD1 (6 bases). CDR1 and CDR2 from the germline V gene are MGHRA and YSYEKL. Trimming removed 2 bases from V and 8 bases from J, with 16 bases in between. The CDR3 runs to 15 residues. The CDR3, as DNA: TGCGCCAGCAGCCAATCGACAAACAGGGCCGATGAGCAGTTCTTC. It specifies CASSQSTNRADEQFF.

This chain joins TRBV6-5 and TRBJ2-2; a weak D match, TRBD1 (5 bases). Trimming pared 7 bases from V and 2 bases from J, leaving 14 bases between. Germline CDR1 MNHEY, CDR2 SVGAGI. The CDR3 has 15 amino acids. The CDR3 DNA reads TGTGCCAGCAAGGGGCGAATGGCAAACACCGGGGAGCTGTTTTTT. Protein sequence: CASKGRMANTGELFF.

The rearrangement uses TRBV6-2 or TRBV6-3 and TRBJ2-7; TRBD2 matches at 9 bases. With V trimmed by 2 bases and J by 6 bases, 5 bases remained unmatched. CDR1 MNHEY and CDR2 SVGEGT come from the germline V gene. This CDR3 region has 14 residues. CDR3 residues: CASSYRREGGEQYF. In DNA, the CDR3 is TGTGCCAGCAGTTACCGGCGGGAGGGAGGCGAGCAGTACTTC.

The chain combines TRBV5-5 with TRBJ2-5, with 9 nucleotides matching TRBD2. The CDR3 contains 14 residues. V dropped 7 bases and J dropped 4; count of bases not matched to a gene: 8. Germline V CDR1 and CDR2: SGHKS, YYEKEE (reference sequence). This CDR3 reads CASGPVAGVETQYF. Written as DNA, the CDR3 is TGTGCCAGCGGACCTGTAGCGGGAGTAGAGACCCAGTACTTC.